Each of the 7 T cell receptor beta chains below was sequenced from the same sample in a study of neurological immune-mediated disorders. MiXCR, run by TCRdb on the 5' RACE reads, gives a single entry per CDR3 protein. The table shows about 74,000 distinct CDR3 sequences, with roughly 5.5% occurring only once. Sequenced material: PBMCs. The receptors originated from a man younger than 35 with multiple sclerosis.

This clonotype was seen repeatedly, ten times or more. This chain joins TRBV7-3 and TRBJ1-2; 7 bases match TRBD1. This CDR3 is 13 amino acids long. The J segment lost 8 bases and the V segment lost 2 bases, leaving 5 bases of the junction unmatched. Germline-derived CDR1 and CDR2 are SGHTA and FQGTGA. The CDR3: CASSLSRGGGYTF. CDR3 in DNA: TGTGCCAGCAGCTTATCCCGAGGGGGCGGCTACACCTTC.

Of note for this clonotype: One base away lies a much larger clone, so this may be a sequencing read error. No conserved phenylalanine or tryptophan is present at the end of the CDR3, so a read error is the likely explanation. The chain links TRBV5-1 to TRBJ2-1; D is perhaps TRBD1 or TRBD2 (7 bases each). This CDR3 is built from 14 residues. CDR1 and CDR2 from the germline V gene are SGHRS and YFSETQ. V lost 4 bases, J lost 10 bases, and 18 bases lay in between. This CDR3 reads CASSPRGTKGEQFI. The CDR3 bases are TGCGCCAGCAGCCCCAGGGGGACTAAGGGAGAGCAGTTCATC.

This clonotype was recorded at least ten times. The rearrangement uses TRBV25-1 and TRBJ1-2; D might be TRBD1 (6 bases). This CDR3 comprises 15 residues. V was clipped by 4 bases and J by 2 bases, with 14 bases between them. Germline values: CDR1 MGHDK, CDR2 SYGVNS. The CDR3 bases are TGTGCCAGCAGTGCGGGCCAGGGGTGGAACTATGGCTACACCTTC. It specifies CASSAGQGWNYGYTF.

This clonotype showed up many times. The rearrangement links TRBV12-3 or TRBV12-4 to TRBJ1-2; the D is unclear. V was trimmed by 0 bases and J by 8 bases, leaving 19 bases between them. The CDR3 runs to 16 residues. CDR3 in amino acids: CASSLAKNVQLVGYTF. As DNA, the CDR3 is TGTGCCAGCAGTTTAGCGAAGAATGTACAGTTAGTGGGCTACACCTTC.

This clonotype was seen ten or more times. The chain uses TRBV7-2 and TRBJ1-5; perhaps TRBD1 as D (5 bases). This CDR3 is 14 amino acids long. The germline V gene has CDR1 SGHTA and CDR2 FQGNSA. Trimming removed 2 bases from V and 9 bases from J, with 14 bases in between. Written as DNA, the CDR3 is TGTGCCAGCAGCTTATCCCGGGACTCAGGGCCCCAGCATTTT. It yields the protein CASSLSRDSGPQHF.

This clonotype occurred many times. This chain connects TRBV20-1 to TRBJ2-7; maybe TRBD2 (6 bases). Germline values: CDR1 DFQATT, CDR2 SNEGSKA (reference sequence). Trimming cost V 3 bases and J 6 bases, with 15 bases left between them. The CDR3 has 13 residues. The CDR3 DNA sequence: TGCAGTGCTAGTAGGAGGGAGCTGGGCGAGCAGTACTTC. Translating gives CSASRRELGEQYF.

A remark on this clonotype: A much larger clone is a single base away; this may be a read error. As DNA, the CDR3 is TGTGCCAGCAGCTTATTAGGAACCTACGAGCAGTACTTC. Its translation: CASSLLGTYEQYF. V usage is TRBV7-8 and J usage is TRBJ2-7; D is unresolved. Germline V lookup: CDR1 SGHVS, CDR2 FQNEAQ. This CDR3 contains 13 residues. Trimming removed 2 bases from V and 2 bases from J, with 7 bases in between. Filled out from reference TRBV7-8 and TRBJ2-7, the complete variable domain reads GAGVSQSPRYKVAKRGQDVALRCDPISGHVSLFWYQQALGQGPEFLTYFQNEAQLDKSGLPSDRFFAERPEGSVSTLKIQRTQQEDSAVYLCASSLLGTYEQYFGPGTRLTVT.